These 13 T cell receptor beta chains share one sample of origin, sequenced in a study of OX40 agonist ivuxolimab in advanced cancers. Libraries were prepared by immunoSEQ multiplex PCR; TCRdb keeps only in-frame clonotypes and omits some of them. The data hold tens of thousands of clones, with 88% observed a single time. Sequenced material: CD4+ or CD8+ T cells sorted from blood, taken in a trial of the OX40 agonist ivuxolimab. These receptors originate from an adult with an advanced solid tumor such as melanoma, head and neck, liver or kidney cancer.

This clone appeared once. A junction boundary mismatches the germline segment, possibly from a read error. The genes are TRBV7-7 and TRBJ2-7, with D maybe TRBD2 (6 bases). Per the germline V gene, CDR1 is SSHAT and CDR2 is FNYEAQ (reference sequence). The CDR3 totals 13 residues. CDR3 bases: TGTGCTAGCAGTCACGGGGAGGACTACGAGCAGTACTTC. Its translation is CASSHGEDYEQYF.

The rearrangement links TRBV9 to TRBJ2-3, with TRBD2 identical over 8 bases. The V and J ends lost 3 bases and 6 bases, in that order; junction bases with no gene match: 12. Germline V lookup: CDR1 SGDLS, CDR2 YYNGEE. The CDR3 sequence is 16 residues long. The CDR3 nucleotides read TGTGCCAGCAGCGCCGAGCCCGGGGGGGCCAAGGATACGCAGTATTTT. Residues: CASSAEPGGAKDTQYF.

Comment on this clone: One end of the junction is discordant with germline, which a read error may explain. V and J are TRBV4-3 and TRBJ2-2; TRBD2 aligns across 7 bases. The CDR3 contains 15 residues. The V gene's germline CDR1 is LGHNA and CDR2 YSLEER. The CDR3 DNA is TGCGCCAGCAGCCCCTCTAGCGGACTCACCGGGGAGCCGTTTTTT. This codes for CASSPSSGLTGEPFF.

The chain joins TRBV18 to TRBJ2-1; 7 bases align to TRBD2. Germline CDR1 reads KGHSH; CDR2 reads LQKENI. Trimming cost V 4 bases and J 2 bases; bases outside gene matches: 8. The CDR3 loop spans 16 amino acids. The CDR3 reads CASSRRGGGTYNEQFF. CDR3 DNA sequence: TGTGCCAGCTCACGGAGGGGCGGGGGTACCTACAATGAGCAGTTCTTC.

The rearrangement uses TRBV6-4 and TRBJ2-1, with 7 bases matching TRBD2. Germline V gene sequence: CDR1 MRHNA, CDR2 SNTAGT. Unmatched junction bases numbered 0, after V lost 2 bases and J lost 2 bases. CDR3 length: 14 amino acids. The CDR3 here is CASSDGGAYNEQFF. The CDR3 region has the DNA TGTGCCAGCAGTGACGGGGGGGCCTACAATGAGCAGTTCTTC.

J is TRBJ1-2 and V is TRBV21-1; no check of the table's D call, TRBD1, against the DNA was made. TRBV21-1 is shown as a pseudogene. This CDR3 has 14 residues. The DNA of the CDR3 is TGTGCCAGCAGCCCCCCCGTAGGGGGCTATGGCTACACCTTC. It is translated as CASSPPVGGYGYTF.

V usage is TRBV7-9 and J usage is TRBJ2-7; D is uncertain. From germline, CDR1 is SEHNR and CDR2 FQNEAQ (reference sequence). CDR3 length: 14 residues. The V gene lost 2 bases and the J gene lost 2 bases, with 10 bases spanning the gap. For the CDR3, the DNA is TGTGCCAGCAGCTTATCACTCAATCCCTACGAGCAGTACTTC. Its protein is CASSLSLNPYEQYF.

The CDR3 DNA sequence: TGTGCCAGCAGTCCTGATGGAGGGACTGAAGCTTTCTTT. It translates to CASSPDGGTEAFF. This chain links TRBV6-1 with TRBJ1-1; no reliable D call. Germline V gene data show CDR1 as MNHNS and CDR2 as SASEGT. V was shortened by 5 bases and J by 5 bases, with 12 bases between the two germline ends. This CDR3 comprises 13 residues.

The gene calls are TRBV7-8 and TRBJ2-7; 8 bases map to TRBD2. CDR3 length: 14 amino acids. The V gene's germline CDR1 is SGHVS and CDR2 FQNEAQ. Losses at the gene ends were 0 bases for V and 2 bases for J; bases not matched to a gene: 0. The CDR3 DNA follows: TGTGCCAGCAGCTTAGCGCGGGGGGCCTACGAGCAGTACTTC. It codes for CASSLARGAYEQYF.

This chain uses TRBV10-3 with TRBJ1-1; 8 positions match TRBD1. This CDR3 comprises 10 residues. V trimming: 10 bases; J trimming: 6 bases; junction bases outside the gene matches: 1. Germline CDR1 ENHRY, CDR2 SYGVKD. CDR3 sequence: CATQGAEAFF. The CDR3 nucleotides read TGTGCCACACAGGGGGCTGAAGCTTTCTTT.

J is TRBJ1-5 and V is TRBV5-6; 9 bases fit TRBD1. Germline trimming cut 2 bases from V and 4 bases from J; bases unmatched to any gene: 7. The germline V gene encodes CDR1 SGHDT and CDR2 YYEEEE. CDR3 length: 16 amino acids. The chain's CDR3 is CASSFKGQGLNQPQHF. The CDR3 DNA reads TGTGCCAGCAGCTTTAAGGGACAGGGATTGAATCAGCCCCAGCATTTT.

This sequence joins TRBV6-5 and TRBJ2-1; 13 bases are shared with TRBD2. Germline CDR1 MNHEY, CDR2 SVGAGI. Germline trimming cut 7 bases from V and 4 bases from J; bases unmatched to any gene: 4. CDR3 size: 15 residues. CDR3 coding DNA: TGTGCCAGCACTTTGGGACTAGCGGGGTACAATGAGCAGTTCTTC. The encoded protein is CASTLGLAGYNEQFF.

CDR3 DNA sequence: TGCGCCAGCAGCCGGGTGATCGATCGGGACGGATGGTACGAGCAGTACTTC. Translated: CASSRVIDRDGWYEQYF. V and J are TRBV4-1 and TRBJ2-7, with D perhaps TRBD1 or TRBD2 (5 bases each). CDR3 size: 17 residues. Germline lookup yields CDR1 MGHRA and CDR2 YSYEKL. With 4 bases removed from V and 4 bases from J, the gap between germline ends came to 23 bases.